These T cell receptor beta chains were read from a single sample in a study of high-grade serous ovarian cancer treatment subgroups. Assay: immunoSEQ multiplex PCR; the TCRdb copy retains only in-frame clones and omits some. Here the sample spans some 10,000 clones, more than 65% being singletons. Sample: tumor tissue. These receptor sequences come from a human donor with high-grade serous ovarian cancer. Each CDR3 is given with its conserved first and last residue. D genes are given only for firm matches. Rows may omit the clone size; those that give it use once, few, many or a size class.

clone_size | j_call | d_call | v_call | cdr3_aa | cdr3_nt
few | TRBJ2-1 | TRBD1 | TRBV7-9 | CASSSGQGRDEQFF | TGTGCCAGCAGCTCGGGACAGGGGAGGGATGAGCAGTTCTTC
. | TRBJ1-1 | . | TRBV7-3 | CASSLSGSSWLNTEAFF | TGTGCCAGCAGCTTAAGCGGCTCTTCTTGGCTGAACACTGAAGCTTTCTTT
. | TRBJ2-5 | TRBD2 | TRBV30 | CARSTGTSRETQYF | TGTGCCAGGTCCACCGGGACTAGCAGAGAGACCCAGTACTTC
. | TRBJ2-7 | TRBD2 | TRBV7-8 | CASRAGEIYEQYF | TGTGCCAGTCGAGCGGGAGAGATCTACGAGCAGTACTTC
. | TRBJ2-7 | . | TRBV7-5 | CASNLWGGEQYF | TGTGCCAGCAACTTATGGGGGGGCGAGCAGTACTTC
. | TRBJ2-1 | TRBD1 | TRBV19 | CASSSPGQGASSGIPEQFF | TGTGCCAGTAGCTCGCCGGGACAGGGGGCTTCTAGCGGGATTCCTGAGCAGTTCTTC
. | TRBJ2-7 | . | TRBV2 | CASSEVMGTYEQYF | TGTGCCAGCAGTGAGGTAATGGGAACCTACGAGCAGTACTTC
. | TRBJ2-3 | . | TRBV9 | CASSDLQTDTQYF | TGTGCCAGCAGCGACCTTCAGACAGATACGCAGTATTTT
few | TRBJ1-3 | . | TRBV19 | CASSMGGAGNTIYF | TGTGCCAGTAGTATGGGGGGGGCTGGAAACACCATATATTTT
. | TRBJ2-6 | TRBD2 | TRBV7-3 | CASSFTGGSGANVLTF | TGTGCCAGCAGCTTCACGGGGGGCTCTGGGGCCAACGTCCTGACTTTC
once | TRBJ2-1 | TRBD2 | TRBV7-2 | CASSSAGGRYNEQFF | TGTGCCAGCAGCTCAGCGGGAGGACGCTACAATGAGCAGTTCTTC
few | TRBJ1-2 | . | TRBV10-3 | CAIKSQDYGYTF | TGTGCCATCAAAAGTCAGGACTATGGCTACACCTTC
. | TRBJ2-7 | . | TRBV15 | CATSDPGLLNYEQYF | TGTGCCACCAGCGACCCAGGACTCCTAAACTACGAGCAGTACTTC
. | TRBJ1-1 | . | TRBV25-1 | CASSAQDMRYTEAFF | TGTGCCAGCAGTGCTCAGGACATGCGGTACACTGAAGCTTTCTTT
. | TRBJ1-1 | TRBD1 | TRBV11-3 | CASSIRDREPNTEAFF | TGTGCCAGCAGCATCCGAGACAGGGAGCCGAACACTGAAGCTTTCTTT
. | TRBJ2-1 | . | TRBV5-5 | CASSLVGYNEQFF | TGTGCCAGCAGCTTGGTAGGGTACAATGAGCAGTTCTTC
. | TRBJ2-3 | TRBD2 | TRBV9 | CASSPLAGGPEDTQYF | TGTGCCAGCAGCCCCCTAGCGGGAGGGCCTGAGGATACGCAGTATTTT
. | TRBJ2-7 | . | TRBV6-5 | CASSWWEAYEQYF | TGTGCCAGCAGTTGGTGGGAGGCCTACGAGCAGTACTTC
. | TRBJ1-5 | TRBD1 | TRBV27 | CASRPGTGALYQPQHF | TGTGCCAGCAGACCCGGGACAGGGGCCTTATATCAGCCCCAGCATTTT
. | TRBJ1-2 | . | TRBV6-5 | CASSYSDDSFYGYTF | TGTGCCAGCAGTTACTCGGACGACTCCTTCTATGGCTACACCTTC
. | TRBJ1-2 | . | TRBV4-3 | CASSRRDSANYGYTF | TGCGCCAGCAGCCGCCGGGACTCAGCGAACTATGGCTACACCTTC
. | TRBJ2-1 | TRBD2 | TRBV7-2 | CASSSIGLAGGNEQFF | TGTGCCAGCAGCTCGATCGGACTAGCGGGAGGCAATGAGCAGTTCTTC
. | TRBJ2-3 | . | TRBV7-2 | CASTIWSPSTDTQYF | TGTGCCAGCACCATTTGGAGCCCTAGCACAGATACGCAGTATTTT
. | TRBJ2-1 | . | TRBV9 | CASSVGGRGYNEQFF | TGTGCCAGCAGCGTAGGAGGACGTGGCTACAATGAGCAGTTCTTC
. | TRBJ1-2 | . | TRBV7-9 | CASSGQADYGYTF | TGTGCCAGCAGCGGACAAGCTGACTATGGCTACACCTTC
. | TRBJ2-2 | TRBD2 | TRBV14 | CASSQGTSGLNTGELFF | TGTGCCAGCAGCCAAGGGACTAGCGGGCTTAACACCGGGGAGCTGTTTTTT
few | TRBJ2-5 | . | TRBV21-1 | CASSKEAVKTQYF | TGTGCCAGCAGCAAAGAGGCGGTGAAGACCCAGTACTTC
few | TRBJ2-7 | . | TRBV2 | CASSDAPNGEQYF | TGTGCCAGCAGTGACGCCCCAAACGGCGAGCAGTACTTC